These T cell receptor beta chains were read from a single sample in a study of human T cells and chemical hapten exposure. From the RACE reads, TCRdb called clonotypes with MiXCR, one entry per CDR3 protein. The repertoire holds just under 35,000 distinct CDR3 sequences, with about a tenth as singletons. The sequenced sample was whole blood, obtained in connection with sensitization to the hapten diphenylcyclopropenone (DPC). Every receptor here comes from a man over 45 with alopecia areata. Some clones in this sample may be carry-over from other donors' samples. Both conserved end residues are part of each CDR3. A D gene is named only where the DNA matches it firmly. Size tells how often a clone was seen (once, few, many) or the class of an expanded clone, and some rows leave it out.

cdr3_nt: TGCAGCGTAGGGACTAGCGGGACGAAGTACTTC
cdr3_aa: CSVGTSGTKYF
j_call: TRBJ2-5
v_call: TRBV29-1
d_call: TRBD2
clone_size: .

cdr3_nt: TGCAGCGTTGATGCGGGTTTGGAGACCCAGTACTTC
cdr3_aa: CSVDAGLETQYF
j_call: TRBJ2-5
v_call: TRBV29-1
d_call: .
clone_size: many

cdr3_nt: TGTGCCAGCAGAAATAGCGTATACGAGCAGTACTTC
cdr3_aa: CASRNSVYEQYF
j_call: TRBJ2-7
v_call: TRBV27
d_call: .
clone_size: many

cdr3_nt: TGCAGCGTGGAGGTGAACACTGAAGCTTTCTTT
cdr3_aa: CSVEVNTEAFF
j_call: TRBJ1-1
v_call: TRBV29-1
d_call: .
clone_size: .

cdr3_nt: TGTGCCAGCCAAAACGGGGATGAAAAACTGTTTTTT
cdr3_aa: CASQNGDEKLFF
j_call: TRBJ1-4
v_call: TRBV27
d_call: .
clone_size: .

cdr3_nt: TGCAGTGCTAGCGGGGATCCTACCGGGGAGCTGTTTTTT
cdr3_aa: CSASGDPTGELFF
j_call: TRBJ2-2
v_call: TRBV20-1
d_call: .
clone_size: many

cdr3_nt: TGTGCCAGCAGCCGTACAGAGATCCATTCTGGGGCCAACGTCCTGACTTTC
cdr3_aa: CASSRTEIHSGANVLTF
j_call: TRBJ2-6
v_call: TRBV7-2
d_call: .
clone_size: many

cdr3_nt: TGTGCCAGCAGACCCGGGACGGGCTACGAGCAGTACTTC
cdr3_aa: CASRPGTGYEQYF
j_call: TRBJ2-7
v_call: TRBV28
d_call: .
clone_size: .

cdr3_nt: TGTGCCAGCAGCTCCGACAGGGAAGAGACCCAGTACTTC
cdr3_aa: CASSSDREETQYF
j_call: TRBJ2-5
v_call: TRBV5-5
d_call: TRBD1
clone_size: many

cdr3_nt: TGTGCCAGCAGCCAAGATCGGCGAAGACTAGCGGGAGTTACCTACTACGAGCAGTACTTC
cdr3_aa: CASSQDRRRLAGVTYYEQYF
j_call: TRBJ2-7
v_call: TRBV3-1
d_call: TRBD2
clone_size: many

cdr3_nt: TGTGCCAGCCGACCCCGGGGTGCGGCCGGGGAGCTGTTTTTT
cdr3_aa: CASRPRGAAGELFF
j_call: TRBJ2-2
v_call: TRBV6-2/TRBV6-3
d_call: .
clone_size: .

cdr3_nt: TGCAGCGCCGCGGACTGGAACACCGGGGAGCTGTTTTTT
cdr3_aa: CSAADWNTGELFF
j_call: TRBJ2-2
v_call: TRBV29-1
d_call: .
clone_size: .

cdr3_nt: TGTGCCAGTAGTGTCGGAAATCAGCCCCAGCATTTT
cdr3_aa: CASSVGNQPQHF
j_call: TRBJ1-5
v_call: TRBV19
d_call: .
clone_size: many

cdr3_nt: TGCAGCGTTGAAGATCTCGGCAGGGGCTCTGGAAACACCATATATTTT
cdr3_aa: CSVEDLGRGSGNTIYF
j_call: TRBJ1-3
v_call: TRBV29-1
d_call: .
clone_size: .

cdr3_nt: TGTGCCAGTTCTCTACTAGCGGACTACAATGAGCAGTTCTTC
cdr3_aa: CASSLLADYNEQFF
j_call: TRBJ2-1
v_call: TRBV19
d_call: TRBD2
clone_size: .

cdr3_nt: TGTGCCAGTAGTAGCGCTAGCGGGCAAGCCAATGAGCAGTTCTTC
cdr3_aa: CASSSASGQANEQFF
j_call: TRBJ2-1
v_call: TRBV19
d_call: TRBD2
clone_size: .

cdr3_nt: TGTGCCATCAGGGGCGGAATGGGACAGACCGACTCCTACGAGCAGTACTTC
cdr3_aa: CAIRGGMGQTDSYEQYF
j_call: TRBJ2-7
v_call: TRBV10-3
d_call: TRBD1
clone_size: many

cdr3_nt: TGCGCCAGCAGACTTGGACAGGGTGTAGGCTACACCTTC
cdr3_aa: CASRLGQGVGYTF
j_call: TRBJ1-2
v_call: TRBV10-2
d_call: TRBD1
clone_size: .

cdr3_nt: TGCAGCGTTGAGGGGGGCCAGGGCCAGCCCCAGCATTTT
cdr3_aa: CSVEGGQGQPQHF
j_call: TRBJ1-5
v_call: TRBV29-1
d_call: .
clone_size: .

cdr3_nt: TGCAGCGTTGAAGGAAGGGGACTAGCGGGTTTGCGCGGGGCCCAGTACTTC
cdr3_aa: CSVEGRGLAGLRGAQYF
j_call: TRBJ2-5
v_call: TRBV29-1
d_call: TRBD2
clone_size: .

cdr3_nt: TGTGCCAGCGGCAGACCTAGCACAGATACGCAGTATTTT
cdr3_aa: CASGRPSTDTQYF
j_call: TRBJ2-3
v_call: TRBV6-6
d_call: .
clone_size: many

cdr3_nt: TGTGCCAGCAGTTTAAGTACAGGGCCTAATGAGCAGTACTTC
cdr3_aa: CASSLSTGPNEQYF
j_call: TRBJ2-7
v_call: TRBV27
d_call: .
clone_size: many

cdr3_nt: TGTGCCAGCAGCTTGGAGTTGCCAGGGACTAATTCACCCCTCCACTTT
cdr3_aa: CASSLELPGTNSPLHF
j_call: TRBJ1-6
v_call: TRBV5-4
d_call: .
clone_size: .

cdr3_nt: TGTGCCAGCAGCCCGAGCCCGGGGACCCAGTACTTC
cdr3_aa: CASSPSPGTQYF
j_call: TRBJ2-5
v_call: TRBV7-9
d_call: .
clone_size: many

cdr3_nt: TGCAGTGTCGCCCCCGGGGTCGATACGCAGTATTTT
cdr3_aa: CSVAPGVDTQYF
j_call: TRBJ2-3
v_call: TRBV20-1
d_call: .
clone_size: many

cdr3_nt: TGCGCCAGCAGCTTGGAGTCAGGGGTAAACACCGGGGAGCTGTTTTTT
cdr3_aa: CASSLESGVNTGELFF
j_call: TRBJ2-2
v_call: TRBV5-1
d_call: .
clone_size: many

cdr3_nt: TGCGCCAGCAGCCAAGACCCGACAGGGTCGGGGGGAGCTAATGAAAAACTGTTTTTT
cdr3_aa: CASSQDPTGSGGANEKLFF
j_call: TRBJ1-4
v_call: TRBV4-3
d_call: TRBD1
clone_size: many

cdr3_nt: TGTGCCAGTACCAGGGGACAGGGGAATAGCAATCAGCCCCAGCATTTT
cdr3_aa: CASTRGQGNSNQPQHF
j_call: TRBJ1-5
v_call: TRBV19
d_call: TRBD1
clone_size: few

cdr3_nt: TGTGCCAGCAACCGACAGGGCTGGACTGAAGCTTTCTTT
cdr3_aa: CASNRQGWTEAFF
j_call: TRBJ1-1
v_call: TRBV7-8
d_call: TRBD1
clone_size: many

cdr3_nt: TGTGCCACCAGGCGGGGCAGCCCTCAAGATTGGACCCAGTACTTC
cdr3_aa: CATRRGSPQDWTQYF
j_call: TRBJ2-5
v_call: TRBV6-2/TRBV6-3
d_call: .
clone_size: .

cdr3_nt: TGTGCCAGCCTGAACGGGGGAGGGCCGAACGAGCAGTACTTC
cdr3_aa: CASLNGGGPNEQYF
j_call: TRBJ2-7
v_call: TRBV12-3/TRBV12-4
d_call: TRBD2
clone_size: many

cdr3_nt: TGTGCCAGCAGCCAAGGACTCGAGATCCGCTCTGGAAACACCATATATTTT
cdr3_aa: CASSQGLEIRSGNTIYF
j_call: TRBJ1-3
v_call: TRBV4-2
d_call: .
clone_size: .

cdr3_nt: TGCAGCGTTGATCGTGGGAGCTTCTACAATGAGCAGTTCTTC
cdr3_aa: CSVDRGSFYNEQFF
j_call: TRBJ2-1
v_call: TRBV29-1
d_call: .
clone_size: .

cdr3_nt: TGCAGTGCTAGAGAAACAGGGGGAGACTGGGGCACTGAAGCTTTCTTT
cdr3_aa: CSARETGGDWGTEAFF
j_call: TRBJ1-1
v_call: TRBV20-1
d_call: TRBD1
clone_size: many

cdr3_nt: TGTGCCAGCAGTCCCATGGGGCCTAACTATGGCTACACCTTC
cdr3_aa: CASSPMGPNYGYTF
j_call: TRBJ1-2
v_call: TRBV12-3/TRBV12-4
d_call: .
clone_size: many

cdr3_nt: TGTGCCAGCTCACAGGGACTAGCGGGAGGGTTAAAGGATGAAAATGAGCAGTTCTTC
cdr3_aa: CASSQGLAGGLKDENEQFF
j_call: TRBJ2-1
v_call: TRBV18
d_call: TRBD2
clone_size: many

cdr3_nt: TGTGCCAGCACCTCAATCGGGGAGAGCTACGAGCAGTACTTC
cdr3_aa: CASTSIGESYEQYF
j_call: TRBJ2-7
v_call: TRBV28
d_call: .
clone_size: many

cdr3_nt: TGCAGCGTTAAAAAGGGTGACACCGGGGAGCTGTTTTTT
cdr3_aa: CSVKKGDTGELFF
j_call: TRBJ2-2
v_call: TRBV29-1
d_call: .
clone_size: .

cdr3_nt: TGCAGCGTTGAAGATAATCTGGCAGGGGGAGCTAACTATGGCTACACCTTC
cdr3_aa: CSVEDNLAGGANYGYTF
j_call: TRBJ1-2
v_call: TRBV29-1
d_call: TRBD1
clone_size: many

cdr3_nt: TGCAGTGCCGCAACAGGGCCCAGCTACGAGCAGTACTTC
cdr3_aa: CSAATGPSYEQYF
j_call: TRBJ2-7
v_call: TRBV20-1
d_call: .
clone_size: many

cdr3_nt: TGCGCCAGCAGCCAAGGCGGACGGGAGGGTTGGCATGAGCAGTTCTTC
cdr3_aa: CASSQGGREGWHEQFF
j_call: TRBJ2-1
v_call: TRBV4-1
d_call: TRBD2
clone_size: many

cdr3_nt: TGTGCCAGCAGCGTCGTCAGGCTAGCGGGAGTGGTCCCGAGGTATTTT
cdr3_aa: CASSVVRLAGVVPRYF
j_call: TRBJ2-3
v_call: TRBV5-6
d_call: TRBD2
clone_size: few

cdr3_nt: TGTGCCAGCAGCTCGGGACTAGCCCCCACAGATACGCAGTATTTT
cdr3_aa: CASSSGLAPTDTQYF
j_call: TRBJ2-3
v_call: TRBV5-4
d_call: TRBD2
clone_size: .

cdr3_nt: TGTGCCAGCAGTTATCGAAGGCTGGAGTACACAGATACGCAGTATTTT
cdr3_aa: CASSYRRLEYTDTQYF
j_call: TRBJ2-3
v_call: TRBV28
d_call: .
clone_size: many

cdr3_nt: TGTGCCAGCACCTCAGGGCAGGAGCAGTACTTC
cdr3_aa: CASTSGQEQYF
j_call: TRBJ2-7
v_call: TRBV6-5
d_call: .
clone_size: few

cdr3_nt: TGTGCCAGCACGATGTCCTCCTACAATGAGCAGTTCTTC
cdr3_aa: CASTMSSYNEQFF
j_call: TRBJ2-1
v_call: TRBV7-9
d_call: .
clone_size: few

cdr3_nt: TGCAGCGTTGAAAGCGGCTCCACTAGCACAGATACGCAGTATTTT
cdr3_aa: CSVESGSTSTDTQYF
j_call: TRBJ2-3
v_call: TRBV29-1
d_call: .
clone_size: many

cdr3_nt: TGTGCCAGCTCGCAGGACAAGAACACTGAAGCTTTCTTT
cdr3_aa: CASSQDKNTEAFF
j_call: TRBJ1-1
v_call: TRBV18
d_call: .
clone_size: many

cdr3_nt: TGTGCCAGCAGCTTCGAACCAGGACAGCCCCAGCATTTT
cdr3_aa: CASSFEPGQPQHF
j_call: TRBJ1-5
v_call: TRBV7-9
d_call: .
clone_size: many

cdr3_nt: TGTGCCAGCAGCCCAAGGGGCGGTCCGGAGGGTGAGACCCAGTACTTC
cdr3_aa: CASSPRGGPEGETQYF
j_call: TRBJ2-5
v_call: TRBV7-2
d_call: .
clone_size: .

cdr3_nt: TGTGCCTGGGGCCTAGGGGGATTCACCTCCTACGAGCAGTACTTC
cdr3_aa: CAWGLGGFTSYEQYF
j_call: TRBJ2-7
v_call: TRBV30
d_call: .
clone_size: .

cdr3_nt: TGTGCCAGCAGTGATGTTTCCCTAGTAGAGCAGTACTTC
cdr3_aa: CASSDVSLVEQYF
j_call: TRBJ2-7
v_call: TRBV2
d_call: .
clone_size: many